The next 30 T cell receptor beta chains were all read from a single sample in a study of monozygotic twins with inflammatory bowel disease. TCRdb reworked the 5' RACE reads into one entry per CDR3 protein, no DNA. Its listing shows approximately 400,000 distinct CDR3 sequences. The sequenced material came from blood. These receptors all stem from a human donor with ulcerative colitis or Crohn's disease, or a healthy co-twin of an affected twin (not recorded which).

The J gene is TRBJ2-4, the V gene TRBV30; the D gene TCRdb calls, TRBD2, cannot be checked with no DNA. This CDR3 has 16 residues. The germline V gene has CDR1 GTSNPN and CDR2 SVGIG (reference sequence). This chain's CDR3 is CAWSVLAGGRRDIQYF.

The CDR3 region is CASSSKGGRETQYF. This chain links TRBV7-2 with TRBJ2-5; TCRdb returns TRBD2, unconfirmable since there is no DNA. The CDR3 is 14 amino acids. Looked up from germline, CDR1 is SGHTA and CDR2 is FQGNSA.

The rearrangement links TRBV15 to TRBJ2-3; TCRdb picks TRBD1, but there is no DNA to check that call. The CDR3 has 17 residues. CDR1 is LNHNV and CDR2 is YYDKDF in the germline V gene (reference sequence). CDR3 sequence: CATSRGFVAGDTDTQYF.

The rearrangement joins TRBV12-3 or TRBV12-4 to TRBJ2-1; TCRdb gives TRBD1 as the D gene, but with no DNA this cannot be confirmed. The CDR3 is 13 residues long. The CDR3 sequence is CASNGVGDNEQFF.

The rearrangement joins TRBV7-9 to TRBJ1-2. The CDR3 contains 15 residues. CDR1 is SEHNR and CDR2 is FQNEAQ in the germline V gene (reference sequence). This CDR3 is CASSPPAAGAYGYTF.

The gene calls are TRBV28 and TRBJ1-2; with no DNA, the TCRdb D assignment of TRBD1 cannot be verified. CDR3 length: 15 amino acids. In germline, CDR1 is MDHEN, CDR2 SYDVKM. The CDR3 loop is CASTSGQGAPYGYTF.

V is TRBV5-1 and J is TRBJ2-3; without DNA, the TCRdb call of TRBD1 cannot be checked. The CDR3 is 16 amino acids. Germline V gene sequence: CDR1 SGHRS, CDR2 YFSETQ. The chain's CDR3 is CASSREGGDRTDTQYF.

The CDR3 loop reads CASSRLQGVGSPLHF. V is TRBV18 and J is TRBJ1-6; with no DNA, the TCRdb D assignment of TRBD1 cannot be verified. Looked up from germline, CDR1 is KGHSH and CDR2 is LQKENI. The CDR3 consists of 15 residues. The full variable domain, rest sourced from reference TRBV18 and TRBJ1-6, is NAGVMQNPRHLVRRRGQEARLRCSPMKGHSHVYWYRQLPEEGLKFMVYLQKENIIDESGMPKERFSAEFPKEGPSILRIQQVVRGDSAAYFCASSRLQGVGSPLHFGNGTRLTVT.

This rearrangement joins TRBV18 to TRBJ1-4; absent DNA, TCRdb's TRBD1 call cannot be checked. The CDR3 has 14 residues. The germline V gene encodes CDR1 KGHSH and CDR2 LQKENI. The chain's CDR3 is CASSPQGQGEKLFF.

The CDR3 loop reads CASSSQGPYNEQFF. This sequence joins TRBV19 and TRBJ2-1; TCRdb gives TRBD1 as the D gene, but with no DNA this cannot be confirmed. CDR3 length: 14 residues. Germline-derived CDR1 and CDR2 are LNHDA and SQIVND (reference sequence).

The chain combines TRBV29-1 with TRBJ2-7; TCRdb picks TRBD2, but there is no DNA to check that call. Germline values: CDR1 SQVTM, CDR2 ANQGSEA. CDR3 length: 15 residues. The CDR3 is CSVEEAGLAGVEQYF.

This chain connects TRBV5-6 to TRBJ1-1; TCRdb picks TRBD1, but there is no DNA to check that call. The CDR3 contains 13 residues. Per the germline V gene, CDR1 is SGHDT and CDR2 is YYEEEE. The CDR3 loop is CASRRTANTEAFF. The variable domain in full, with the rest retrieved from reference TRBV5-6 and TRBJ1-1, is DAGVTQSPTHLIKTRGQQVTLRCSPKSGHDTVSWYQQALGQGPQFIFQYYEEEERQRGNFPDRFSGHQFPNYSSELNVNALLLGDSALYLCASRRTANTEAFFGQGTRLTVV.

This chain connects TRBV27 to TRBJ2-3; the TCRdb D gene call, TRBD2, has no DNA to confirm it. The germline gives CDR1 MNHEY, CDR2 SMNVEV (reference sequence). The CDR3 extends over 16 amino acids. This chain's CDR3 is CASSLPASGGADTQYF.

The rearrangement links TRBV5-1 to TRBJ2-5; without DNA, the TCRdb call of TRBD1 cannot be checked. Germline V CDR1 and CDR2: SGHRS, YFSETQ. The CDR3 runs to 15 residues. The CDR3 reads CASSSVPGQGETQYF.

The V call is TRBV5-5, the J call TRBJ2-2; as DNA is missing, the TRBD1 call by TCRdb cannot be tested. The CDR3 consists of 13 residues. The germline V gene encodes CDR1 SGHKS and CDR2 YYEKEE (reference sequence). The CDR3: CAGGRPGTGELFF.

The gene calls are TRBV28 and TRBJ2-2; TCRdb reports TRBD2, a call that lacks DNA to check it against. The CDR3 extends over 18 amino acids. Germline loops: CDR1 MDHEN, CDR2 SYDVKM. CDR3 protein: CASSTGLAGGQNTGELFF. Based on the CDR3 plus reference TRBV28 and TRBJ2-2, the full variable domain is DVKVTQSSRYLVKRTGEKVFLECVQDMDHENMFWYRQDPGLGLRLIYFSYDVKMKEKGDIPEGYSVSREKKERFSLILESASTNQTSMYLCASSTGLAGGQNTGELFFGEGSRLTVL.

CDR3: CASSQDIWDTGELFF. V is TRBV14 and J is TRBJ2-2. The CDR3 is 15 residues long. Per germline, CDR1 SGHDN and CDR2 FVKESK.

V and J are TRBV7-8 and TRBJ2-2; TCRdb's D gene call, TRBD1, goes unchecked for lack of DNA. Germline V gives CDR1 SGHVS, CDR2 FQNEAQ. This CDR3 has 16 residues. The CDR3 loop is CANSLGDRVDTGELFF.

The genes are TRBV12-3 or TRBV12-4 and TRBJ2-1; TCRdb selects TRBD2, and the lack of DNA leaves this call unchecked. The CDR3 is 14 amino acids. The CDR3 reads CASSFRLAGVEQFF.

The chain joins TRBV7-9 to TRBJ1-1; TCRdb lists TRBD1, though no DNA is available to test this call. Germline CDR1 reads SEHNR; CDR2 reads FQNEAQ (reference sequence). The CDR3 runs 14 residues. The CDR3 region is CASSPGHTNTEAFF. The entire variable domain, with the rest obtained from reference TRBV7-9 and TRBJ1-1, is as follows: DTGVSQNPRHKITKRGQNVTFRCDPISEHNRLYWYRQTLGQGPEFLTYFQNEAQLEKSRLLSDRFSAERPKGSFSTLEIQRTEQGDSAMYLCASSPGHTNTEAFFGQGTRLTVV.

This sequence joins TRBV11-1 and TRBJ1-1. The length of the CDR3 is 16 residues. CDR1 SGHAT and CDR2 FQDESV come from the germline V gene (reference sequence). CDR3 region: CASAQREGRGNTEAFF. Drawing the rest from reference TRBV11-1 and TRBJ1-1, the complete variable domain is EAEVAQSPRYKITEKSQAVAFWCDPISGHATLYWYRQILGQGPELLVQFQDESVVDDSQLPKDRFSAERLKGVDSTLKIQPAELGDSAMYLCASAQREGRGNTEAFFGQGTRLTVV.

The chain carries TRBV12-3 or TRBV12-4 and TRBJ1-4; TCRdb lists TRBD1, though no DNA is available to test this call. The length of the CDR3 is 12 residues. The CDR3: CASSDRDEKLFF.

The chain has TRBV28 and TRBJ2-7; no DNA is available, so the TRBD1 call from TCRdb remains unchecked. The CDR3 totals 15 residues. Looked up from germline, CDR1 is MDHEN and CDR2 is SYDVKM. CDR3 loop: CASSSGGSSSYEQYF.

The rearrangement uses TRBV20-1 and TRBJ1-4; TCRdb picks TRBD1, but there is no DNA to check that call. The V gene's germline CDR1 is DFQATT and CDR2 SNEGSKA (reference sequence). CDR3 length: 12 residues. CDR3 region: CSAQGANEKLFF.

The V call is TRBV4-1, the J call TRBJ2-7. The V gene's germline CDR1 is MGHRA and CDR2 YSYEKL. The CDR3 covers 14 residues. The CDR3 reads CASSRRTDAYEQYF.

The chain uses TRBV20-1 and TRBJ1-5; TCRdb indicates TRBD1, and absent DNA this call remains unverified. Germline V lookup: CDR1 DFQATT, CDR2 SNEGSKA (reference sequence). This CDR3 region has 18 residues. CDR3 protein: CSARDPGQGGWSNQPQHF.

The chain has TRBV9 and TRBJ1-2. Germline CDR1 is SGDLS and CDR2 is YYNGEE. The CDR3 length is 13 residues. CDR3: CASESAANYGYTF.

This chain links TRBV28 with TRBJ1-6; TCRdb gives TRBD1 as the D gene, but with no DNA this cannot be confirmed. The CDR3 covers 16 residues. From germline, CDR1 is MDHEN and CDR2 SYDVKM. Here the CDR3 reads CASSSPQVLNNSPLHF.

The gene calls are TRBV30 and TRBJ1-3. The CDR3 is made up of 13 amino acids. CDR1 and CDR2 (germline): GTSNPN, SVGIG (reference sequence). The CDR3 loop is CAWSGASGNTIYF.

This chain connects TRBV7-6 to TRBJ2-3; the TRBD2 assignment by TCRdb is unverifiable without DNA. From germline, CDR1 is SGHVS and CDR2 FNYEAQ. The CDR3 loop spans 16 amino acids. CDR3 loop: CASSLASGGSTDTQYF.